Listed below are T cell receptor beta chains from one sample, sequenced in a study of blood T cell repertoires in COVID-19. Sequencing was performed with immunoSEQ multiplex PCR; in TCRdb, only in-frame clones are kept and a portion is missing. This sample yields 160,000 or so clones, of which roughly 83% are seen a single time; 1.5% belongs to the top ten. Sequencing used peripheral blood. The receptors come from a human donor in a cohort sampled during active COVID-19. CDR3s include the opening cysteine and the closing phenylalanine or tryptophan. The D gene is left open where the match is weak. Only some rows state a clone size, as once, few, many or a class for expanded clones.

J gene,clone size,CDR3 length,V gene,D gene,CDR3 DNA,CDR3 protein
TRBJ2-2,.,15,TRBV5-4,.,TGTGCCAGCAGCTTCCAAGGGGCGAACACCGGGGAGCTGTTTTTT,CASSFQGANTGELFF
TRBJ1-6,.,17,TRBV7-2,.,TGTGCCAGCAGCCCAGGGGTTCCCGGAATATCGAATTCACCCCTCCACTTT,CASSPGVPGISNSPLHF
TRBJ1-3,.,15,TRBV20-1,.,TGCAGTGCTAGTATCGAACCGGCGGCTGGAAACACCATATATTTT,CSASIEPAAGNTIYF
TRBJ2-1,.,17,TRBV9,.,TGTGCCAGCAGCCCCTCAATATTATCGGGCTCCTACAATGAGCAGTTCTTC,CASSPSILSGSYNEQFF
TRBJ2-7,.,12,TRBV28,.,TGTGCCAGCAGTTTATTGGAGGACGAGCAGTACTTC,CASSLLEDEQYF
TRBJ2-7,.,13,TRBV6-5,.,TGTGCCAGCATGGACAGTTTAGGCTACGAGCAGTACTTC,CASMDSLGYEQYF
TRBJ2-7,few,15,TRBV3-1/TRBV3-2,TRBD2,TGTGCCAGCAGCCTATGGGCGGGAGGAACCTACGAGCAGTACTTC,CASSLWAGGTYEQYF
TRBJ2-3,.,19,TRBV27,TRBD2,TGTGCCAGCAGTTTTAAGATCACCCGGACTAGCGGGAGGGCCGATACGCAGTATTTT,CASSFKITRTSGRADTQYF
TRBJ1-2,.,13,TRBV18,.,TGTGCCAGCTCATGGGGCCAGCTCGAGGGCTACACCTTC,CASSWGQLEGYTF
TRBJ2-7,.,16,TRBV7-2,.,TGTGCCAGCAGCCCTGACTCGAATAGGATCTCCTACGAGCAGTACTTC,CASSPDSNRISYEQYF
TRBJ2-3,.,17,TRBV7-9,TRBD2,TGTGCCAGCAGCGTTCGCGGGACTAGCGGGGGTCCAAATACGCAGTATTTT,CASSVRGTSGGPNTQYF
TRBJ2-7,few,12,TRBV24-1,.,TGTGCCACCAGTTCCCCGAGAAACGAGCAGTACTTC,CATSSPRNEQYF
TRBJ2-7,.,18,TRBV4-3,TRBD2,TGCGCCAGCAGCCCGCAGCTGGAGGCTGCTAGCGGACCCTACGAGCAGTACTTC,CASSPQLEAASGPYEQYF
TRBJ2-3,.,12,TRBV14,.,TGTGCCAGCAGCCCGCGGGCTGATACGCAGTATTTT,CASSPRADTQYF
TRBJ2-7,.,15,TRBV7-2,TRBD2,TGTGCCAGCAGCCCCTGGGGTAGCGGGACCTACGAGCAGTACTTC,CASSPWGSGTYEQYF
TRBJ2-5,.,17,TRBV20-1,TRBD2,TGCAGTGCTAGTTACACCCAAACTAGCGGGAGGTTGGAGACCCAGTACTTC,CSASYTQTSGRLETQYF
TRBJ2-2,.,22,TRBV18,TRBD1,TGTGCCAGCTCACCACCACAACAGTGGGAACAGGGGCCCACTTCGAACACCGGGGAGCTGTTTTTT,CASSPPQQWEQGPTSNTGELFF
TRBJ1-1,.,13,TRBV29-1,.,TGCAGCACCGCCGGGGTTGTGAGCACTGAAGCTTTCTTT,CSTAGVVSTEAFF
TRBJ2-7,few,13,TRBV10-1,.,TGCGCCAGCAGTGAGAGGGCAGGGGACGAGCAGTACTTC,CASSERAGDEQYF
TRBJ2-7,.,16,TRBV4-3,TRBD2,TGCGCCAGCAGCCAAGGGGGGGAGGGCCCTAGGTACGAGCAGTACTTC,CASSQGGEGPRYEQYF
TRBJ2-7,.,15,TRBV4-2,.,TGTGCCAGCAGCCAAGCGGTAACCCACTCCTACGAGCAGTACTTC,CASSQAVTHSYEQYF
TRBJ2-1,.,15,TRBV7-9,TRBD2,TGTGCCAGCAGCTTTGCAGCGGGAGGTTTGGATGAGCAGTTCTTC,CASSFAAGGLDEQFF
TRBJ1-1,.,15,TRBV18,TRBD1,TGTGCCAGCTCACCTCCCGACAGGGCGAAGGGTGAAGCTTTCTTT,CASSPPDRAKGEAFF
TRBJ2-1,.,16,TRBV7-6,.,TGTGCCAGCAGCCCGGGACACTTCAGCTCCTACAATGAGCAGTTCTTC,CASSPGHFSSYNEQFF
TRBJ2-3,.,17,TRBV9,.,TGTGCCAGCAGCGTAGGGATAGCCGGCAGATCGACAGATACGCAGTATTTT,CASSVGIAGRSTDTQYF
TRBJ1-5,.,15,TRBV19,.,TGTGCCAGTAGTCTTCAGGGTATGAGCAATCAGCCCCAGCATTTT,CASSLQGMSNQPQHF
TRBJ2-7,once,16,TRBV7-2,TRBD1,TGTGCCAGCAGTCATAGGGGGGGACAGGGTTCATACGAGCAGTACTTC,CASSHRGGQGSYEQYF
TRBJ1-1,.,15,TRBV5-1,TRBD1,TGCGCCAGCAGCTTGCCACGGGACAGGGGCGCTGAAGCTTTCTTT,CASSLPRDRGAEAFF
TRBJ2-5,.,14,TRBV7-3,.,TGTGCCAGCAGCTTACAGGGGTTGGGAGAGACCCAGTACTTC,CASSLQGLGETQYF
TRBJ1-1,.,16,TRBV5-1,.,TGCGCCAGCAGCTTGGATTTCGGGGGGCCGGGGACTGAAGCTTTCTTT,CASSLDFGGPGTEAFF
TRBJ1-1,.,17,TRBV7-9,.,TGTGCCAGCAGCTTATCGGCCAGGGGAGCACAGAACACTGAAGCTTTCTTT,CASSLSARGAQNTEAFF
TRBJ1-6,few,16,TRBV7-8,TRBD1,TGTGCCAGCAGCACCGACAGGGGGCTGAATAATTCACCCCTCCACTTT,CASSTDRGLNNSPLHF
TRBJ2-6,.,15,TRBV5-4,.,TGTGCCAGCAGCTTGGGGGGGACAGGGGCCAACGTCCTGACTTTC,CASSLGGTGANVLTF
TRBJ2-1,.,15,TRBV6-5,.,TGTGCCAGCAGCCGGGGACTCCCCTCCTACAATGAGCAGTTCTTC,CASSRGLPSYNEQFF
TRBJ2-7,.,16,TRBV4-3,.,TGCGCCAGCAGCCTCGAAGGTGGGGGGGCCTCCTACGAGCAGTACTTC,CASSLEGGGASYEQYF
TRBJ1-4,.,13,TRBV28,.,TGTGCCAGTCTACCGGCAACTAATGAAAAACTGTTTTTT,CASLPATNEKLFF
TRBJ2-2,once,16,TRBV5-1,TRBD1,TGCGCCAGCAGCAAGGACAGGGAACAGAACACCGGGGAGCTGTTTTTT,CASSKDREQNTGELFF
TRBJ2-7,.,13,TRBV9,.,TGTGCCAGCAGCCGACAGGCCTCCTACGAGCAGTACTTC,CASSRQASYEQYF
TRBJ2-1,once,15,TRBV28,TRBD2,TGTGCCAGCATTACTGGGGCTAGCGGAATCAATGAGCAGTTCTTC,CASITGASGINEQFF
TRBJ2-5,.,13,TRBV12-5,TRBD2,TGTGCTAGTGGCCTTGCTAGCGGAGAGACCCAGTACTTC,CASGLASGETQYF
TRBJ1-4,.,14,TRBV5-1,.,TGCGCCAGCAGCCTGGGACAAGTTAATGAAAAACTGTTTTTT,CASSLGQVNEKLFF
TRBJ1-2,.,14,TRBV19,.,TGTGCCAGTAGTCTCCCAGGCGGGGTATGGGGCTACACCTTC,CASSLPGGVWGYTF
TRBJ2-5,.,14,TRBV10-1,TRBD1,TGCGCCAGCAGCCCCGACAGGGGGACAGAGACCCAGTACTTC,CASSPDRGTETQYF
TRBJ2-5,.,16,TRBV3-1/TRBV3-2,TRBD2,TGTGCCAGCAGCCAAGGGTTAGCGGGAGCTTCGGAGACCCAGTACTTC,CASSQGLAGASETQYF
TRBJ2-7,.,15,TRBV18,TRBD1,TGTGCCAGCTCACTTAGGACGACAGGGGACTACGAGCAGTACTTC,CASSLRTTGDYEQYF
TRBJ1-3,.,15,TRBV19,.,TGTGCCAGTAGTATAACAGGTGTGATAAGAAACACCATATATTTT,CASSITGVIRNTIYF
TRBJ2-5,.,14,TRBV7-8,.,TGTGCCAGCAGCTTAGATAACTCCCTAGAGACCCAGTACTTC,CASSLDNSLETQYF
TRBJ2-1,.,16,TRBV10-1,TRBD2,TGCGCCAGCAGTCGACCTACTAGCGGGGGACCCAATGAGCAGTTCTTC,CASSRPTSGGPNEQFF
TRBJ2-3,.,15,TRBV14,.,TGTGCCAGCAGCCAAGGAGGGGGAGGCACAGATACGCAGTATTTT,CASSQGGGGTDTQYF
TRBJ2-2,.,13,TRBV6-5,.,TGTGCCAGCACTCCAGGTGACACCGGGGAGCTGTTTTTT,CASTPGDTGELFF
TRBJ2-3,.,14,TRBV7-2,TRBD2,TGTGCCAGCAGCCCAACGGGGGGGTTAGATACGCAGTATTTT,CASSPTGGLDTQYF
TRBJ2-1,.,12,TRBV12-3/TRBV12-4,.,TGTGCCAGCAGGGACTACCCCAATGAGCAGTTCTTC,CASRDYPNEQFF
TRBJ1-4,.,19,TRBV15,TRBD1,TGTGCCACCAGCCGCGACGCACTGGCCTCCGGGACAGTAAATGAAAAACTGTTTTTT,CATSRDALASGTVNEKLFF
TRBJ2-7,few,12,TRBV7-8,.,TGTGCCAGCAGCTTATACGAGTACGAGCAGTACTTC,CASSLYEYEQYF
TRBJ1-5,.,16,TRBV18,.,TGTGCCAGCTCACCCGAGGGCAGGGGAAGCAATCAGCCCCAGCATTTT,CASSPEGRGSNQPQHF
TRBJ1-1,.,14,TRBV6-1,.,TGTGCCAGCAGTGAAGCGGGCAGGGCGTTTGAAGCTTTCTTT,CASSEAGRAFEAFF
TRBJ2-5,.,14,TRBV27,TRBD1,TGTGCCAGCAGTCCCGGACAGGGGGTGAAGACCCAGTACTTC,CASSPGQGVKTQYF